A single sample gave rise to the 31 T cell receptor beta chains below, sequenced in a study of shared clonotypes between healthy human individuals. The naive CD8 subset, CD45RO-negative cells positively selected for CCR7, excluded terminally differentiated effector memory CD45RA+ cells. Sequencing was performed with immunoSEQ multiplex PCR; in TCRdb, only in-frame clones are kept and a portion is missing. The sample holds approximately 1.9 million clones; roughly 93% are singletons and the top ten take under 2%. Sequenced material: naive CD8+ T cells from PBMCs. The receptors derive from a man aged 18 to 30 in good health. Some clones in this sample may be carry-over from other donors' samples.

This CDR3 is CASSGDRSSYEQYF. DNA of the CDR3: TGTGCCAGCAGCGGCGACAGGAGCTCCTACGAGCAGTACTTC. The chain couples TRBV7-9 to TRBJ2-7; D is perhaps TRBD1 (6 bases). Germline V gene data show CDR1 as SEHNR and CDR2 as FQNEAQ (reference sequence). This CDR3 has 14 residues. V was clipped by 5 bases and J by 0 bases, with 11 bases between them.

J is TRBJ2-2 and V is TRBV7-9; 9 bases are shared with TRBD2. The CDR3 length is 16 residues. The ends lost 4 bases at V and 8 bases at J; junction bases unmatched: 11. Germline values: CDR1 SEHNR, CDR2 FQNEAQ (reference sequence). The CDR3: CASSSRLAAYVGELFF. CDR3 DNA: TGTGCCAGCAGCTCCCGACTAGCGGCGTACGTAGGGGAGCTGTTTTTT.

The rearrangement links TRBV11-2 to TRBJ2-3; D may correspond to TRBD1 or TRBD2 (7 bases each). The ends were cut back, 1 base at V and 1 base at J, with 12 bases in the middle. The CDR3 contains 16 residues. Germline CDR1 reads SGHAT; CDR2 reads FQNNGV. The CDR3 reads CASSLGRGRGTDTQYF. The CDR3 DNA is TGTGCCAGCAGCTTAGGCAGGGGGAGGGGCACAGATACGCAGTATTTT.

CDR3 nucleotide sequence: TGTGCCAGCAGACCGGACACCCCGGGGGCTTTCTTT. Amino acids: CASRPDTPGAFF. V usage is TRBV25-1 and J usage is TRBJ1-1, with D tentatively TRBD1 (5 bases). The CDR3 covers 12 residues. The V end was cut by 6 bases, the J end by 11 bases, with 16 bases between. Germline values: CDR1 MGHDK, CDR2 SYGVNS.

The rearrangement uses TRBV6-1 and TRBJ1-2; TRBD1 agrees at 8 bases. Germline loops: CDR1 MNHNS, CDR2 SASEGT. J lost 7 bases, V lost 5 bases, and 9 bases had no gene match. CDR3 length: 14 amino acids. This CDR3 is CASSQEDRAGGYTF. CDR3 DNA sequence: TGTGCCAGCAGTCAAGAGGACAGGGCGGGTGGCTACACCTTC.

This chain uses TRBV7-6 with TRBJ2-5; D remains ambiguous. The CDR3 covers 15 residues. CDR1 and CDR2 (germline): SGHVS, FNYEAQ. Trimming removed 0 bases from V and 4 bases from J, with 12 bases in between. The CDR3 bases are TGTGCCAGCAGCTTAGCGTTCCCGGGTCGAGAGACCCAGTACTTC. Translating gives CASSLAFPGRETQYF.

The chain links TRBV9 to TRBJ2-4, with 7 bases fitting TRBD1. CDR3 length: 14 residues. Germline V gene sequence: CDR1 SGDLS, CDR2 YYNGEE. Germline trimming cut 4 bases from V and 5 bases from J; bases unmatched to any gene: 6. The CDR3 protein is CASSNRDSQNIQYF. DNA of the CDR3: TGTGCCAGCAGCAACCGGGACAGTCAAAACATTCAGTACTTC.

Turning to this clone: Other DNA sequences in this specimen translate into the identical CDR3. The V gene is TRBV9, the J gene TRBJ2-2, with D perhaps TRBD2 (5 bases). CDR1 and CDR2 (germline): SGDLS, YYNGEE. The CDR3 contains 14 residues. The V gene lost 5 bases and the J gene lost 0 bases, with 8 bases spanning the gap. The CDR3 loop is CASSPGTNTGELFF. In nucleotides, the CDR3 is TGTGCCAGCAGTCCCGGGACGAACACCGGGGAGCTGTTTTTT. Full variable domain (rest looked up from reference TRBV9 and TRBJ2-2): DSGVTQTPKHLITATGQRVTLRCSPRSGDLSVYWYQQSLDQGLQFLIQYYNGEERAKGNILERFSAQQFPDLHSELNLSSLELGDSALYFCASSPGTNTGELFFGEGSRLTVL.

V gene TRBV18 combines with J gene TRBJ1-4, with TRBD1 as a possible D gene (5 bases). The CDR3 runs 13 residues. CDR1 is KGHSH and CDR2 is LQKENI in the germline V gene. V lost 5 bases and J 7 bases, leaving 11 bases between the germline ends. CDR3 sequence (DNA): TGTGCCAGCTCAGCAGGGTGGAGTGAAAAACTGTTTTTT. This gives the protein CASSAGWSEKLFF.

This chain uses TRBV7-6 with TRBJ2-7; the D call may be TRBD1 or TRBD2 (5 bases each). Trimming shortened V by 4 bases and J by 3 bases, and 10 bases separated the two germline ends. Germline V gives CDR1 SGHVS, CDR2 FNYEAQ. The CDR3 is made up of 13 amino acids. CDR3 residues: CASSSTGGYEQYF. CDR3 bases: TGTGCCAGCAGCTCTACTGGGGGCTACGAGCAGTACTTC.

CDR3 nucleotides: TGTGCCAGCAGCGTAGCTGGGACAGGGAACAATGAGCAGTTCTTC. Translated: CASSVAGTGNNEQFF. V and J are TRBV9 and TRBJ2-1; 9 bases agree with TRBD1. Germline V gives CDR1 SGDLS, CDR2 YYNGEE. V trimming: 0 bases; J trimming: 5 bases; junction bases outside the gene matches: 3. The CDR3 length is 15 residues.

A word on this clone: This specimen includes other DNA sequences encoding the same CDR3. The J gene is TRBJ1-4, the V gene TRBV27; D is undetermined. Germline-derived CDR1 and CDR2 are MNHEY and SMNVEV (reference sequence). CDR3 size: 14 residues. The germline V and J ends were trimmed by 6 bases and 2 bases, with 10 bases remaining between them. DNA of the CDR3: TGTGCCAGCAGCTCCGTTGGGACTAATGAAAAACTGTTTTTT. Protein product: CASSSVGTNEKLFF.

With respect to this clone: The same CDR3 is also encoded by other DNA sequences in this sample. The CDR3 DNA follows: TGTGCCAGCAGCTTAGTTGGTAGTCAAGAGACCCAGTACTTC. It codes for CASSLVGSQETQYF. This chain connects TRBV11-2 to TRBJ2-5; D not resolved. Germline CDR1 is SGHAT and CDR2 is FQNNGV. The V gene lost 1 base and the J gene lost 2 bases, with 8 bases spanning the gap. This CDR3 is built from 14 residues.

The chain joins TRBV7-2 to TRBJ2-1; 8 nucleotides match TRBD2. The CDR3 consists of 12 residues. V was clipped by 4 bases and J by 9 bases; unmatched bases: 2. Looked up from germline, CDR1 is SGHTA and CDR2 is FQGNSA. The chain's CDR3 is CASSSTSGEQFF. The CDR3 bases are TGTGCCAGCAGCTCAACTAGCGGTGAGCAGTTCTTC.

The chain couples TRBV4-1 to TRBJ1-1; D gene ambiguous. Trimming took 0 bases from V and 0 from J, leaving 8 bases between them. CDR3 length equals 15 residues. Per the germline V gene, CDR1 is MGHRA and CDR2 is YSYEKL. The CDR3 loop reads CASSQDQTLNTEAFF. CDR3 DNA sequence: TGCGCCAGCAGCCAAGACCAGACGTTGAACACTGAAGCTTTCTTT.

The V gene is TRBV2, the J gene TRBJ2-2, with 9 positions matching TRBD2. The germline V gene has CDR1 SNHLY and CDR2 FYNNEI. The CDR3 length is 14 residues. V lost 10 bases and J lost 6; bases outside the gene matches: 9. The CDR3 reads CATFELAGPGELFF. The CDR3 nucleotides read TGTGCCACCTTCGAGCTAGCGGGACCCGGGGAGCTGTTTTTT.

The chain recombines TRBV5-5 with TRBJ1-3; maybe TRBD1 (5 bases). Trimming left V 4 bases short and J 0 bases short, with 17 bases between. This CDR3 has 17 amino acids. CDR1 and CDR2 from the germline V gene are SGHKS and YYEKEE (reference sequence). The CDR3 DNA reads TGTGCCAGCAGCGAGGAGGCATGGGGGACCTCTGGAAACACCATATATTTT. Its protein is CASSEEAWGTSGNTIYF.

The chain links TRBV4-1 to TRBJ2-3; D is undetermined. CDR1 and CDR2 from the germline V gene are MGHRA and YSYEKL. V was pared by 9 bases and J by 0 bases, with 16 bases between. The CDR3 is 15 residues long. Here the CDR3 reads CASLTDPSSTDTQYF. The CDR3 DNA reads TGCGCCAGTTTGACCGACCCCTCTAGCACAGATACGCAGTATTTT.

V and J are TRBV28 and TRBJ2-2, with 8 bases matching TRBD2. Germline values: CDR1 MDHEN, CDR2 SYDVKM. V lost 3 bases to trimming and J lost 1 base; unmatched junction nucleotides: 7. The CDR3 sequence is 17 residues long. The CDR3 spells CASSFLAGGWNTGELFF. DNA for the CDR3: TGTGCCAGCAGTTTCCTGGCGGGAGGTTGGAACACCGGGGAGCTGTTTTTT.

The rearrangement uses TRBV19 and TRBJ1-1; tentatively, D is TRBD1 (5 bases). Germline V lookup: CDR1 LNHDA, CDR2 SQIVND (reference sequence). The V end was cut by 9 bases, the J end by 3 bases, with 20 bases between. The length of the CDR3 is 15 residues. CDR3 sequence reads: CASKRERLGDTEAFF. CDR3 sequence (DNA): TGTGCCAGCAAACGGGAGAGGCTAGGGGACACTGAAGCTTTCTTT.

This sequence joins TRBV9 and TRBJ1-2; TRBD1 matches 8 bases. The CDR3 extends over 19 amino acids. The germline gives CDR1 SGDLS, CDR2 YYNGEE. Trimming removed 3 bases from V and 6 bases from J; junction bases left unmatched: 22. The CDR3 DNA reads TGTGCCAGCAGCGCAAGACCGGACAGGGAATATCTCGTACTGGATGGCTACACCTTC. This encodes CASSARPDREYLVLDGYTF.

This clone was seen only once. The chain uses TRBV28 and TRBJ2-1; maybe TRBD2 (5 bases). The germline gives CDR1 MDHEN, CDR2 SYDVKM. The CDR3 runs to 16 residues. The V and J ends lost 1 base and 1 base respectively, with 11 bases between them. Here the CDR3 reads CASSLFSETSYNEQFF. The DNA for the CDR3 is TGTGCCAGCAGTTTATTTAGCGAGACTTCCTACAATGAGCAGTTCTTC.

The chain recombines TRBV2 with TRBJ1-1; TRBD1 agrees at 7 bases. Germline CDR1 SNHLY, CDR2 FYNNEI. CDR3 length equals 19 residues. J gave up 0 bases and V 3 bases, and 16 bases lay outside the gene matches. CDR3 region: CASSEDRRVRATMNTEAFF. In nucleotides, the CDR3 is TGTGCCAGCAGTGAGGACAGGAGAGTCAGGGCGACGATGAACACTGAAGCTTTCTTT.

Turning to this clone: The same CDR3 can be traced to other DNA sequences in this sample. CDR3 loop: CASSSLGGNEQFF. The CDR3 coding sequence is TGTGCCAGCAGCTCTTTAGGGGGCAATGAGCAGTTCTTC. The chain is built from TRBV7-3 and TRBJ2-1; weak D call: TRBD1 (6 bases). Germline V gene sequence: CDR1 SGHTA, CDR2 FQGTGA. Trimming stripped 4 bases from V and 6 bases from J, with 10 bases between. The CDR3 runs to 13 residues.

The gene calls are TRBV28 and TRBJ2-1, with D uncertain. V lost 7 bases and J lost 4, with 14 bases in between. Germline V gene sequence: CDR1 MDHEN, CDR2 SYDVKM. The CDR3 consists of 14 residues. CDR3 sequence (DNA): TGTGCCAGCAAGTTTATTGGAGAATACAATGAGCAGTTCTTC. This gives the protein CASKFIGEYNEQFF.

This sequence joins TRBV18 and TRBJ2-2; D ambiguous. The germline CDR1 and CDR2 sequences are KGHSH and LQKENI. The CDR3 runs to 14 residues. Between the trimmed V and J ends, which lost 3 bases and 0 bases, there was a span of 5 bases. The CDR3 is CASSPSANTGELFF. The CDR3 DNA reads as TGTGCCAGCTCACCTTCCGCGAACACCGGGGAGCTGTTTTTT. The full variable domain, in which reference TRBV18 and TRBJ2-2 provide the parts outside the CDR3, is NAGVMQNPRHLVRRRGQEARLRCSPMKGHSHVYWYRQLPEEGLKFMVYLQKENIIDESGMPKERFSAEFPKEGPSILRIQQVVRGDSAAYFCASSPSANTGELFFGEGSRLTVL.

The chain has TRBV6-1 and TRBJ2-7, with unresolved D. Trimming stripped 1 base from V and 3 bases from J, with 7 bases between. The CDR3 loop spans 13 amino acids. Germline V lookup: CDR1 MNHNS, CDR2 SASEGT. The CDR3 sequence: CASSEVYGYEQYF. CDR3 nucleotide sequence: TGTGCCAGCAGTGAAGTTTACGGCTACGAGCAGTACTTC.

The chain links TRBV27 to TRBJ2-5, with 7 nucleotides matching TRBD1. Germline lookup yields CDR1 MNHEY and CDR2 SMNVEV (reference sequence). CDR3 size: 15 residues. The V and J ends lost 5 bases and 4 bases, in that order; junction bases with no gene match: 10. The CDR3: CASSDRDGLGETQYF. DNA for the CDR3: TGTGCCAGCAGTGACAGGGATGGATTGGGAGAGACCCAGTACTTC.

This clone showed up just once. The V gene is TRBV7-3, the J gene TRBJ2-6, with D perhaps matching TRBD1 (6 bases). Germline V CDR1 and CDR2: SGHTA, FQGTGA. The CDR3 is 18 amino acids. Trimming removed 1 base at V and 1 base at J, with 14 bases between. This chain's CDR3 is CASSLNGGAHSGANVLTF. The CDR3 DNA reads TGTGCCAGCAGCTTAAATGGGGGCGCCCATTCTGGGGCCAACGTCCTGACTTTC.

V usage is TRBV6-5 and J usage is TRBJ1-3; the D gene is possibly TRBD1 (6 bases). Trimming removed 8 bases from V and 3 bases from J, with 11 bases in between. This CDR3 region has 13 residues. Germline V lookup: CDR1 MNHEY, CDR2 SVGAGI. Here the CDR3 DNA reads TGTGCCAGCGGGGGGGCGGGTGGAAACACCATATATTTT. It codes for CASGGAGGNTIYF.

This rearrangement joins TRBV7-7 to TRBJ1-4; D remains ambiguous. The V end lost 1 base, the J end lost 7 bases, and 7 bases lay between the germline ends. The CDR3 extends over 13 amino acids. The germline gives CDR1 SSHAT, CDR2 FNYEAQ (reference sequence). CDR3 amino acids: CASSLVGGEKLFF. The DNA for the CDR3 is TGTGCCAGCAGCTTAGTTGGAGGTGAAAAACTGTTTTTT.